Listed below are T cell receptor beta chains from one sample, sequenced in a study of T cells expressing NK-cell markers. Using the 5' RACE reads, TCRdb records one entry per CDR3 protein without DNA. In all, the sample yields about 370,000 distinct CDR3 sequences. Sequencing used blood T cells: a sorted CD56 or NKG2C T cell subset, CD4+ or CD8+ T cells, or bulk PBMC T cells (not recorded which). These receptors were taken from a woman between 45 and 65 years old in good health. The CDR3 runs from the conserved cysteine through the conserved F or W. Each record gives: J gene, V gene, CDR3 protein.

j_gene: TRBJ2-1; v_gene: TRBV24-1; CDR3aa: CATSDGGEQFF
j_gene: TRBJ2-3; v_gene: TRBV12-3/TRBV12-4; CDR3aa: CAILAVDYTDTQYF
j_gene: TRBJ2-3; v_gene: TRBV6-5; CDR3aa: CASSYGAGTSTDTQYF
j_gene: TRBJ2-1; v_gene: TRBV10-3; CDR3aa: CAISESVAGRGEQFF
j_gene: TRBJ2-5; v_gene: TRBV27; CDR3aa: CASSLIGRSQQETQYF
j_gene: TRBJ2-3; v_gene: TRBV27; CDR3aa: CASSWWAGGGTDTQYF
j_gene: TRBJ1-6; v_gene: TRBV6-1; CDR3aa: CASRNPGTTGSPLHF
j_gene: TRBJ1-4; v_gene: TRBV12-3/TRBV12-4; CDR3aa: CASREQGRLLFF
j_gene: TRBJ2-5; v_gene: TRBV15; CDR3aa: CATSGSSGWGETQYF
j_gene: TRBJ2-3; v_gene: TRBV27; CDR3aa: CASSGPGGTQYF
j_gene: TRBJ2-4; v_gene: TRBV2; CDR3aa: CASSDDPGQLLLAKNIQYF
j_gene: TRBJ1-5; v_gene: TRBV9; CDR3aa: CASSASHSNQPQHF
j_gene: TRBJ1-2; v_gene: TRBV5-1; CDR3aa: CASGTSGQGVYTF
j_gene: TRBJ2-5; v_gene: TRBV7-9; CDR3aa: CASSVDSSQETQYF
j_gene: TRBJ2-7; v_gene: TRBV11-2; CDR3aa: CASSSHYEQYF
j_gene: TRBJ2-3; v_gene: TRBV3-1; CDR3aa: CASSLLAEGDTQYF
j_gene: TRBJ2-7; v_gene: TRBV7-2; CDR3aa: CASTLTPRDRAYF
j_gene: TRBJ2-7; v_gene: TRBV20-1; CDR3aa: CSAAPVTGGEQYF
j_gene: TRBJ2-3; v_gene: TRBV7-2; CDR3aa: CASSRYGRVGRGTDTQYF
j_gene: TRBJ2-5; v_gene: TRBV12-3/TRBV12-4; CDR3aa: CASSPRGGRYGQETQYF
j_gene: TRBJ2-7; v_gene: TRBV4-1; CDR3aa: CASSQEETTSFGEQYF
j_gene: TRBJ1-4; v_gene: TRBV6-5; CDR3aa: CASSPRAGGRGEKLFF
j_gene: TRBJ2-2; v_gene: TRBV3-1; CDR3aa: CASGTASTGELFF
j_gene: TRBJ2-7; v_gene: TRBV3-1; CDR3aa: CASSRSTSGRREQYF
j_gene: TRBJ1-1; v_gene: TRBV6-2/TRBV6-3; CDR3aa: CASSSSGGWGQGSHTEAFF
j_gene: TRBJ2-1; v_gene: TRBV11-1; CDR3aa: CASSPSGRTYNEQFF
j_gene: TRBJ2-1; v_gene: TRBV20-1; CDR3aa: CSAEGGVPHNEQFF
j_gene: TRBJ1-5; v_gene: TRBV6-5; CDR3aa: CASSSRDRGKAQHF
j_gene: TRBJ2-1; v_gene: TRBV6-4; CDR3aa: CASSRDRERGEQFF
j_gene: TRBJ2-1; v_gene: TRBV5-1; CDR3aa: CASSLGLLAGGHNEQFF
j_gene: TRBJ2-7; v_gene: TRBV20-1; CDR3aa: CSAAPSSQWDEQYF
j_gene: TRBJ2-2; v_gene: TRBV24-1; CDR3aa: CATSPITSGQTNTGELFF
j_gene: TRBJ2-2; v_gene: TRBV6-5; CDR3aa: CASRWDRTGELFF
j_gene: TRBJ2-5; v_gene: TRBV24-1; CDR3aa: CATSPQGLPQETQYF
j_gene: TRBJ1-1; v_gene: TRBV12-3/TRBV12-4; CDR3aa: CASSISPLNTEAFF
j_gene: TRBJ1-3; v_gene: TRBV6-1; CDR3aa: CASSGSGASYGNTIYF
j_gene: TRBJ1-1; v_gene: TRBV12-5; CDR3aa: CASGPEWGAAFF
j_gene: TRBJ1-1; v_gene: TRBV18; CDR3aa: CASSPPRGGNTEAFF
j_gene: TRBJ1-2; v_gene: TRBV6-5; CDR3aa: CASSYTHKGYGYTF
j_gene: TRBJ2-5; v_gene: TRBV7-9; CDR3aa: CASTGLAVQETQYF
j_gene: TRBJ2-2; v_gene: TRBV7-8; CDR3aa: CASSPLTGELFF
j_gene: TRBJ1-5; v_gene: TRBV29-1; CDR3aa: CSVLITGGGQPQHF
j_gene: TRBJ2-3; v_gene: TRBV5-1; CDR3aa: CASSWAGRTTDTQYF
j_gene: TRBJ2-5; v_gene: TRBV20-1; CDR3aa: CSARGASSSPNWYQETQYF
j_gene: TRBJ2-3; v_gene: TRBV6-6; CDR3aa: CASTSGTDTQYF